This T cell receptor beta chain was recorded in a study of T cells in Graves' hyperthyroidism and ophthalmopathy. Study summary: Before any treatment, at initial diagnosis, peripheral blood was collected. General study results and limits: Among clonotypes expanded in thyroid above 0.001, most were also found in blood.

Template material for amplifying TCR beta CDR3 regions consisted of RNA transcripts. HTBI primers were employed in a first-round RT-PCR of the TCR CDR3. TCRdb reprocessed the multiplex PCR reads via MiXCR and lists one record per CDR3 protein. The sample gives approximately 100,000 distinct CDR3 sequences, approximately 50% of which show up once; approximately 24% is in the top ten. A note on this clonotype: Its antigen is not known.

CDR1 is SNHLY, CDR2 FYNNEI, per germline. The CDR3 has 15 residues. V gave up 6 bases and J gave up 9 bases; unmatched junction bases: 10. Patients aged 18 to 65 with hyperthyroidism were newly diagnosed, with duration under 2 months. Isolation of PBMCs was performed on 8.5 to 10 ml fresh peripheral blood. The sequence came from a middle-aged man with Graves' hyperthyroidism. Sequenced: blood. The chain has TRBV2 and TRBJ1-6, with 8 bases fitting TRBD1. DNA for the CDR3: TGTGCCAGCAGGGCTGAGACAGGGGAGGCTTCACCCCTCCACTTT. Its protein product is CASRAETGEASPLHF.